These 31 T cell receptor beta chains originate from one sample sequenced in a study of monozygotic twins with cystic fibrosis. The table came from immunoSEQ multiplex PCR; TCRdb's copy has only in-frame clones and leaves some out. The repertoire includes approximately 13,000 clones, 80% to 90% of them detected once, and less than 0.95% sits in the top ten. What was sequenced was blood. Receptor source: a boy aged 10-17 years with cystic fibrosis.

Remarks on this clone: A read error may account for a junction end that differs from germline. The chain couples TRBV28 to TRBJ1-1; no clear D gene. The CDR3 has 13 amino acids. The germline gives CDR1 MDHEN, CDR2 SYDVKM. CDR3 sequence: CASRGFVKTEAFF. The CDR3 DNA follows: TGTGCCAGCAGAGGGTTTGTGAAGACTGAAGCTTTCTTT.

The gene calls are TRBV28 and TRBJ1-2, with 7 bases that match TRBD1. V trimming: 3 bases; J trimming: 4 bases; junction bases outside the gene matches: 5. Germline V CDR1 and CDR2: MDHEN, SYDVKM. The CDR3 contains 14 residues. The CDR3 DNA reads as TGTGCCAGCAGTTTTGAGGACAGGCCCTATGGCTACACCTTC. This translates into CASSFEDRPYGYTF.

Note on this clone: The limits of the CDR3 on the DNA are not certain, so only TCRdb's listed CDR3 is given. V gene TRBV21-1 combines with J gene TRBJ1-3. TRBV21-1 is a listed pseudogene. The CDR3 has 18 amino acids, counting both end residues. CDR3 in amino acids: CASSKGVEEVGSGNTIYF.

V is TRBV4-2 and J is TRBJ1-4; D call uncertain. Germline CDR1 LGHNA, CDR2 YNFKEQ. This CDR3 is built from 15 residues. V lost 4 bases and J lost 0, with 9 bases in between. Written as DNA, the CDR3 is TGTGCCAGCAGCCCCCAGGTTGCAACTAATGAAAAACTGTTTTTT. Amino acid sequence: CASSPQVATNEKLFF.

The chain couples TRBV19 to TRBJ2-1, with 8 bases that match TRBD2. Germline trimming cut 5 bases from V and 5 bases from J; bases unmatched to any gene: 5. CDR1 is LNHDA and CDR2 is SQIVND in the germline V gene (reference sequence). The CDR3 totals 14 residues. CDR3 bases: TGTGCCAGTAGTTTCGGGGGGGCACACAATGAGCAGTTCTTC. It encodes CASSFGGAHNEQFF.

The V call is TRBV11-1, the J call TRBJ2-2; D is uncertain. Trimming cost V 5 bases and J 0 bases, with 16 bases left between them. There are 17 residues in the CDR3. Germline CDR1 and CDR2: SGHAT and FQDESV (reference sequence). CDR3 DNA: TGTGCCAGCAGCAACCGGTTGGGTACTCCGAACACCGGGGAGCTGTTTTTT. It translates to CASSNRLGTPNTGELFF.

This chain joins TRBV11-2 and TRBJ2-7; possible D gene TRBD2, 5 bases. The CDR3 spans 14 residues. Per the germline V gene, CDR1 is SGHAT and CDR2 is FQNNGV. V lost 6 bases, J lost 2 bases, and 14 bases lay in between. The CDR3 loop reads CASSRRLETYEQYF. CDR3 sequence (DNA): TGTGCCAGCAGTAGGAGGTTAGAGACCTACGAGCAGTACTTC.

The rearrangement links TRBV19 to TRBJ2-2, with D unresolved. The CDR3 is 14 amino acids. The ends were cut back, 2 bases at V and 6 bases at J, with 10 bases in the middle. Germline V gives CDR1 LNHDA, CDR2 SQIVND (reference sequence). As DNA, the CDR3 is TGTGCCAGTAGTATATTAGAGTTCCCCGGGGAGCTGTTTTTT. Its protein product is CASSILEFPGELFF.

This rearrangement joins TRBV4-1 to TRBJ1-1; a weak D match, TRBD1 (5 bases). The germline gives CDR1 MGHRA, CDR2 YSYEKL. This CDR3 is 14 amino acids long. V was pared by 6 bases and J by 4 bases, with 15 bases between. CDR3 nucleotide sequence: TGCGCCAGCAGTCCAAGGGGCGCCGGCACTGAAGCTTTCTTT. Amino acid sequence: CASSPRGAGTEAFF.

The chain joins TRBV7-8 to TRBJ2-3; possibly TRBD1 or TRBD2 for D (5 bases each). Trimming cost V 8 bases and J 0 bases, with 18 bases left between them. The CDR3 runs to 16 residues. Germline V gene data show CDR1 as SGHVS and CDR2 as FQNEAQ. As DNA, the CDR3 is TGTGCCAGCGAGGAGGTGGGACGCACTAGCACAGATACGCAGTATTTT. Translating it yields CASEEVGRTSTDTQYF.

The J gene is TRBJ1-5, the V gene TRBV2; D uncertain. The CDR3 has 13 amino acids. Per germline, CDR1 SNHLY and CDR2 FYNNEI. V was shortened by 6 bases and J by 3 bases, with 9 bases between the two germline ends. As DNA, the CDR3 is TGTGCCAGCAGGAAGGCAGTCAATCAGCCCCAGCATTTT. It yields the protein CASRKAVNQPQHF.

In DNA, the CDR3 is TGTGCCAGCAGCTTAGGACTAGCGGGGGGAATCAATGAGCAGTTCTTC. It translates to CASSLGLAGGINEQFF. The V gene is TRBV5-4, the J gene TRBJ2-1; 14 bases map to TRBD2. There are 16 residues in the CDR3. After removal of 2 bases from V and 6 bases from J, the junction contained 4 bases not matched to a gene. The germline V gene has CDR1 SGHNT and CDR2 YYREEE (reference sequence).

The V gene is TRBV2, the J gene TRBJ1-4; perhaps TRBD1 as D (5 bases). V lost 5 bases and J 9 bases, leaving 16 bases between the germline ends. The CDR3 length is 14 residues. Germline V gene lookup returns CDR1 SNHLY and CDR2 FYNNEI. CDR3 bases: TGTGCCAGCAGTATTGACAGTACCATCCAAAAACTGTTTTTT. It is translated as CASSIDSTIQKLFF.

This chain connects TRBV19 to TRBJ1-1; no definite D call. The CDR3 has 13 residues. From germline, CDR1 is LNHDA and CDR2 SQIVND (reference sequence). The germline V and J ends were trimmed by 3 bases and 4 bases, with 9 bases remaining between them. The CDR3 is CASSIGLGTEAFF. CDR3 in DNA: TGTGCCAGTAGTATCGGCTTGGGCACTGAAGCTTTCTTT. The full variable domain, completed using reference TRBV19 and TRBJ1-1, is DGGITQSPKYLFRKEGQNVTLSCEQNLNHDAMYWYRQDPGQGLRLIYYSQIVNDFQKGDIAEGYSVSREKKESFPLTVTSAQKNPTAFYLCASSIGLGTEAFFGQGTRLTVV.

The chain links TRBV11-1 to TRBJ1-1; D ambiguous. This CDR3 is built from 13 residues. V lost 6 bases to trimming and J lost 6 bases, with 14 bases between them. Germline V CDR1 and CDR2: SGHAT, FQDESV (reference sequence). The CDR3 spells CASRKRSGSEAFF. CDR3 nucleotide sequence: TGTGCCAGCAGAAAAAGGTCCGGATCTGAAGCTTTCTTT.

The V call is TRBV5-1, the J call TRBJ2-7; 9 bases are a match to TRBD1. The V gene end was trimmed by 4 bases and the J gene end by 5 bases; junction bases not matched to a gene: 10. The CDR3 runs to 15 residues. Germline CDR1 and CDR2: SGHRS and YFSETQ. CDR3 residues: CASSPIPGQGNEQYF. CDR3 coding DNA: TGCGCCAGCAGCCCGATACCGGGACAGGGAAACGAGCAGTACTTC. Drawing the rest from reference TRBV5-1 and TRBJ2-7, the complete variable domain is KAGVTQTPRYLIKTRGQQVTLSCSPISGHRSVSWYQQTPGQGLQFLFEYFSETQRNKGNFPGRFSGRQFSNSRSEMNVSTLELGDSALYLCASSPIPGQGNEQYFGPGTRLTVT.

The V and J genes are TRBV6-6 and TRBJ1-2, with TRBD1 matching over 10 bases. The CDR3 spans 13 residues. With 5 bases clipped from V and 7 bases from J, the junction kept 4 bases outside the gene matches. Looked up from germline, CDR1 is MNHNY and CDR2 is SVGAGI (reference sequence). The CDR3 coding sequence is TGTGCCAGCAGTACGGGACAGGGGTTTGGCTACACCTTC. This encodes CASSTGQGFGYTF.

The V call is TRBV30, the J call TRBJ1-1, with D unresolved. V shed 0 bases and J shed 5 bases, with 13 bases lying between them. The germline V gene encodes CDR1 GTSNPN and CDR2 SVGIG (reference sequence). The CDR3 runs to 14 residues. CDR3 protein: CAWSVRVSMTEAFF. The CDR3 nucleotides read TGTGCCTGGAGTGTACGAGTTTCAATGACTGAAGCTTTCTTT. The entire variable domain, with the rest obtained from reference TRBV30 and TRBJ1-1, is as follows: SQTIHQWPATLVQPVGSPLSLECTVEGTSNPNLYWYRQAAGRGLQLLFYSVGIGQISSEVPQNLSASRPQDRQFILSSKKLLLSDSGFYLCAWSVRVSMTEAFFGQGTRLTVV.

The chain couples TRBV5-5 to TRBJ2-7; D remains unclear. Trimming took off 1 base at V and 3 bases at J, with 23 bases between the two ends. This CDR3 contains 18 residues. CDR1 is SGHKS, CDR2 YYEKEE, per germline (reference sequence). CDR3 amino acids: CASSLLPPTGPLHYEQYF. The CDR3 nucleotides are TGTGCCAGCAGCTTGTTACCGCCCACGGGTCCCCTCCACTACGAGCAGTACTTC.

The table lists this clone with a count of one. The gene calls are TRBV2 and TRBJ1-4; 7 positions agree with TRBD1. The ends lost 6 bases at V and 4 bases at J; junction bases unmatched: 5. Germline values: CDR1 SNHLY, CDR2 FYNNEI. The length of the CDR3 is 14 residues. The DNA for the CDR3 is TGTGCCAGCAGACCGGACAGGTATAATGAAAAACTGTTTTTT. Residues: CASRPDRYNEKLFF.

This clone has only one observation. This chain connects TRBV28 to TRBJ2-1, with a tentative D call TRBD1 (5 bases). CDR1 is MDHEN and CDR2 is SYDVKM in the germline V gene. The V end was cut by 2 bases, the J end by 10 bases, with 12 bases between. This CDR3 has 13 amino acids. The CDR3 DNA is TGTGCCAGCAGTTTAAGCAGGGCCGGGGAGCAGTTCTTC. Translated: CASSLSRAGEQFF.

The genes are TRBV18 and TRBJ2-4; maybe TRBD2 (6 bases). CDR1 KGHSH and CDR2 LQKENI come from the germline V gene. V was pared by 6 bases and J by 7 bases, with 19 bases between. The CDR3 contains 15 residues. CDR3 bases: TGTGCCAGCTCGCTAGGGGTGACTAGATTGAACATTCAGTACTTC. This codes for CASSLGVTRLNIQYF. The full variable domain, with the rest looked up from reference TRBV18 and TRBJ2-4, is NAGVMQNPRHLVRRRGQEARLRCSPMKGHSHVYWYRQLPEEGLKFMVYLQKENIIDESGMPKERFSAEFPKEGPSILRIQQVVRGDSAAYFCASSLGVTRLNIQYFGAGTRLSVL.

This sequence joins TRBV7-8 and TRBJ2-1, with 7 bases aligning to TRBD1. The CDR3 spans 16 residues. Germline CDR1 and CDR2: SGHVS and FQNEAQ. With 3 bases clipped from V and 2 bases from J, the junction kept 7 bases outside the gene matches. CDR3 loop: CASSFYRGLAYNEQFF. CDR3 sequence (DNA): TGTGCCAGCAGCTTCTACAGGGGTTTGGCCTACAATGAGCAGTTCTTC.

V and J are TRBV7-6 and TRBJ2-7, with TRBD1 as a possible D gene (6 bases). Trimming cost V 2 bases and J 2 bases, with 13 bases left between them. CDR3 length: 15 residues. CDR1 and CDR2 (germline): SGHVS, FNYEAQ. CDR3 loop: CASSLQGQTTYEQYF. The CDR3, as DNA: TGTGCCAGCAGCTTACAGGGACAAACTACCTACGAGCAGTACTTC. The full variable domain, with the rest looked up from reference TRBV7-6 and TRBJ2-7, is GAGVSQSPRYKVTKRGQDVALRCDPISGHVSLYWYRQALGQGPEFLTYFNYEAQQDKSGLPNDRFSAERPEGSISTLTIQRTEQRDSAMYRCASSLQGQTTYEQYFGPGTRLTVT.

The J gene is TRBJ1-4, the V gene TRBV20-1; D is ambiguous. The CDR3 has 11 amino acids. Trimming stripped 7 bases from V and 12 bases from J, with 15 bases between. Germline V gene sequence: CDR1 DFQATT, CDR2 SNEGSKA (reference sequence). The CDR3 spells CSGFVTGELFF. The CDR3 coding sequence is TGCAGTGGATTCGTCACCGGAGAACTGTTTTTT.

The chain is built from TRBV18 and TRBJ2-3; TRBD1 matches 9 bases. V shed 6 bases, J shed 2 bases, and the junction held 6 bases outside the gene matches. The CDR3 has 15 amino acids. Germline V CDR1 and CDR2: KGHSH, LQKENI. For the CDR3, the DNA is TGTGCCAGCTCGCCGGACAGGGGAGACACAGATACGCAGTATTTT. Translation gives CASSPDRGDTDTQYF. The whole variable domain, remainder taken from reference TRBV18 and TRBJ2-3, is NAGVMQNPRHLVRRRGQEARLRCSPMKGHSHVYWYRQLPEEGLKFMVYLQKENIIDESGMPKERFSAEFPKEGPSILRIQQVVRGDSAAYFCASSPDRGDTDTQYFGPGTRLTVL.

The chain combines TRBV29-1 with TRBJ2-1; D possibly uses TRBD1 or TRBD2 (5 bases each). This CDR3 has 13 residues. In germline, CDR1 is SQVTM, CDR2 ANQGSEA. The CDR3 nucleotides are TGCAGTGTCATGGGGACCCTTAACAATGAGCAGTTCTTC. Amino acid sequence: CSVMGTLNNEQFF.

The V call is TRBV6-1, the J call TRBJ2-7; no firm D call. The CDR3 length is 11 residues. Germline values: CDR1 MNHNS, CDR2 SASEGT. The V end was cut by 6 bases, the J end by 3 bases, with 6 bases between. In nucleotides, the CDR3 is TGTGCCAGCAGGGGCCTCTACGAGCAGTACTTC. Protein sequence: CASRGLYEQYF.

The chain recombines TRBV7-9 with TRBJ1-1, with D possibly matching TRBD1 (5 bases). CDR1 is SEHNR, CDR2 FQNEAQ, per germline (reference sequence). The V end lost 5 bases, the J end lost 1 base, and 17 bases lay between the germline ends. This CDR3 has 16 residues. The CDR3 here is CASSGVQTDSNTEAFF. The CDR3 DNA follows: TGTGCCAGCAGCGGTGTTCAGACAGACTCGAACACTGAAGCTTTCTTT. The entire variable domain, with the rest obtained from reference TRBV7-9 and TRBJ1-1, is as follows: DTGVSQNPRHKITKRGQNVTFRCDPISEHNRLYWYRQTLGQGPEFLTYFQNEAQLEKSRLLSDRFSAERPKGSFSTLEIQRTEQGDSAMYLCASSGVQTDSNTEAFFGQGTRLTVV.

V usage is TRBV2 and J usage is TRBJ1-1; D is ambiguous. The germline V gene has CDR1 SNHLY and CDR2 FYNNEI. There are 15 residues in the CDR3. V was shortened by 2 bases and J by 4 bases, with 14 bases between the two germline ends. CDR3 sequence (DNA): TGTGCCAGCAGTGAATTTGTTTTCAGTGGCACTGAAGCTTTCTTT. This encodes CASSEFVFSGTEAFF.

This chain uses TRBV5-4 with TRBJ2-2; TRBD2 is a possible D gene (6 bases). CDR1 and CDR2 (germline): SGHNT, YYREEE (reference sequence). V was shortened by 4 bases and J by 0 bases, with 10 bases between the two germline ends. The length of the CDR3 is 15 residues. Here the CDR3 reads CASSRGLPNTGELFF. CDR3 bases: TGTGCCAGCAGCAGGGGACTTCCGAACACCGGGGAGCTGTTTTTT.